A single sample gave rise to the 13 T cell receptor beta chains below, sequenced in a study of vaccination and CD4 T cells after COVID-19. With the Oncomine TCR Beta short-read assay, DNA from cultured CD4+ T cells was sequenced. One entry per CDR3 protein results from TCRdb running MiXCR on the PCR reads. In the table there are 25,000 to 30,000 distinct CDR3 sequences, around 64% of which are singletons. Treatment given: approximately nine-day PBMC culture with coronavirus spike peptide pools or control peptides (ViraFEST assay). Their recognized antigens are unknown. The starting material was CD4+ T cells from blood, cultured in vitro, obtained after SARS-CoV-2 vaccination. The receptors come from a human donor who received a COVID-19 vaccine.

The chain couples TRBV4-1 to TRBJ2-2; D ambiguous. V lost 0 bases and J 0 bases, leaving 8 bases between the germline ends. CDR3 size: 16 residues. Germline V gene data show CDR1 as MGHRA and CDR2 as YSYEKL. The DNA for the CDR3 is TGCGCCAGCAGCCAAGATCAGGTTTCGAACACCGGGGAGCTGTTTTTT. Its protein is CASSQDQVSNTGELFF.

The V call is TRBV7-9, the J call TRBJ1-2; D might be TRBD1 (5 bases). The CDR3 extends over 14 amino acids. Trimming removed 5 bases from V and 0 bases from J, with 10 bases in between. From germline, CDR1 is SEHNR and CDR2 FQNEAQ (reference sequence). The CDR3 bases are TGTGCCAGCAGCGTGTCAGGGACTAACTATGGCTACACCTTC. Amino acid sequence: CASSVSGTNYGYTF. Using reference TRBV7-9 and TRBJ1-2 for the parts outside the CDR3, the full variable domain is DTGVSQNPRHKITKRGQNVTFRCDPISEHNRLYWYRQTLGQGPEFLTYFQNEAQLEKSRLLSDRFSAERPKGSFSTLEIQRTEQGDSAMYLCASSVSGTNYGYTFGSGTRLTVV.

The gene calls are TRBV14 and TRBJ2-7; possibly TRBD2 for D (5 bases). CDR1 is SGHDN, CDR2 FVKESK, per germline. Trimming removed 1 base from V and 3 bases from J, with 19 bases in between. The CDR3 totals 17 residues. CDR3: CASSQGGLRVLLYEQYF. DNA for the CDR3: TGTGCCAGCAGCCAAGGAGGGCTACGGGTCCTGCTCTACGAGCAGTACTTC.

This sequence joins TRBV12-3 or TRBV12-4 and TRBJ2-3, with unresolved D. Trimming left V 5 bases short and J 6 bases short, with 12 bases between. The CDR3 runs to 13 residues. The CDR3: CASSPGWTDTQYF. The CDR3 DNA reads as TGTGCCAGCAGTCCTGGATGGACGGATACGCAGTATTTT.

The chain recombines TRBV6-1 with TRBJ1-5, with 8 nucleotides matching TRBD1. This CDR3 is built from 15 residues. The V segment lost 5 bases and the J segment 2 bases; nucleotides outside the gene matches: 5. The germline V gene has CDR1 MNHNS and CDR2 SASEGT. CDR3 sequence reads: CASSTDRGGNQPQHF. The CDR3 coding sequence is TGTGCCAGCAGTACCGACAGGGGAGGCAATCAGCCCCAGCATTTT.

This chain connects TRBV28 to TRBJ1-1, with D perhaps TRBD1 (5 bases). The V end was cut by 2 bases, the J end by 1 base, with 14 bases between. CDR3 length: 16 residues. Germline-derived CDR1 and CDR2 are MDHEN and SYDVKM. CDR3 in DNA: TGTGCCAGCAGTTTAATTGGTTCAGGGCCGAACACTGAAGCTTTCTTT. This encodes CASSLIGSGPNTEAFF.

The V call is TRBV6-1, the J call TRBJ1-2; D is perhaps TRBD1 (5 bases). V lost 5 bases and J lost 4, with 11 bases in between. Looked up from germline, CDR1 is MNHNS and CDR2 is SASEGT. This CDR3 is built from 13 residues. This CDR3 is CASSQGFVYGYTF. CDR3 DNA: TGTGCCAGCAGTCAGGGCTTTGTCTATGGCTACACCTTC.

The V gene is TRBV5-4, the J gene TRBJ1-1, with a possible D match to TRBD1 (5 bases). This CDR3 has 15 residues. V dropped 1 base and J dropped 1 base, with 11 bases sitting between them. CDR1 and CDR2 (germline): SGHNT, YYREEE (reference sequence). The CDR3 bases are TGTGCCAGCAGCTTGATGCCAGGGCGGAACACTGAAGCTTTCTTT. It specifies CASSLMPGRNTEAFF.

This rearrangement joins TRBV27 to TRBJ2-3, with D maybe TRBD1 (5 bases). There are 13 residues in the CDR3. Germline CDR1 and CDR2: MNHEY and SMNVEV (reference sequence). V shed 2 bases and J shed 4 bases, with 7 bases lying between them. The CDR3 nucleotides are TGTGCCAGCAGTTTAATAGGGGCAGATACGCAGTATTTT. It yields the protein CASSLIGADTQYF.

V gene TRBV2 combines with J gene TRBJ2-7; 7 positions match TRBD1. The CDR3 is 14 amino acids. V shed 7 bases, J shed 3 bases, and the junction held 9 bases outside the gene matches. The germline V gene has CDR1 SNHLY and CDR2 FYNNEI. The CDR3 here is CASNRNRGLYEQYF. The CDR3 DNA reads as TGTGCCAGCAATCGAAACAGGGGTCTCTACGAGCAGTACTTC.

The chain joins TRBV7-9 to TRBJ2-5; 8 bases map to TRBD1. Germline trimming cut 6 bases from V and 5 bases from J; bases unmatched to any gene: 14. The CDR3 length is 16 residues. The V gene's germline CDR1 is SEHNR and CDR2 FQNEAQ (reference sequence). The CDR3 DNA reads TGTGCCAGCAGGGAGGGACAGGCCCAAACAAGGGAGACCCAGTACTTC. Its translation: CASREGQAQTRETQYF.

The chain uses TRBV24-1 and TRBJ2-7, with a tentative D call TRBD2 (6 bases). The germline CDR1 and CDR2 sequences are KGHDR and SFDVKD. Trimming shortened V by 5 bases and J by 3 bases, and 13 bases separated the two germline ends. The CDR3 consists of 14 residues. The CDR3 DNA is TGTGCCACCAGTGGCGGGACGGTAGGCTACGAGCAGTACTTC. Encoded protein: CATSGGTVGYEQYF.

This clonotype was counted a single time. The V gene is TRBV19, the J gene TRBJ2-7; D assignment may be TRBD1 or TRBD2 (5 bases each). V lost 5 bases and J lost 3, with 20 bases in between. The CDR3 is 16 residues long. CDR1 is LNHDA and CDR2 is SQIVND in the germline V gene (reference sequence). CDR3 loop: CASSPRGRTFNYEQYF. CDR3 nucleotides: TGTGCCAGTAGTCCTAGGGGTAGGACTTTTAACTACGAGCAGTACTTC. Looking up the rest from reference TRBV19 and TRBJ2-7 gives the full variable domain: DGGITQSPKYLFRKEGQNVTLSCEQNLNHDAMYWYRQDPGQGLRLIYYSQIVNDFQKGDIAEGYSVSREKKESFPLTVTSAQKNPTAFYLCASSPRGRTFNYEQYFGPGTRLTVT.